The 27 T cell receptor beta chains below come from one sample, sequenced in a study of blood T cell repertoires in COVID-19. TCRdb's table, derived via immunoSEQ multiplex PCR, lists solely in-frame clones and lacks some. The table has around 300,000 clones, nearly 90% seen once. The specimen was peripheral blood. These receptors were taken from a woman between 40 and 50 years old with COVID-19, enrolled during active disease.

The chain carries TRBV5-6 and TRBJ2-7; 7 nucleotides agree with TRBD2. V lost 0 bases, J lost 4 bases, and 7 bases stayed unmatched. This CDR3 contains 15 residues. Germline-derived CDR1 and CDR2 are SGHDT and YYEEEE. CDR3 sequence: CASSLVGVGGYEQYF. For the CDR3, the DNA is TGTGCCAGCAGCTTGGTAGGTGTCGGGGGGTACGAGCAGTACTTC.

CDR3 amino acids: CASSQEGLAGGPDTQYF. The CDR3 DNA reads TGCGCCAGCAGCCAAGAGGGACTAGCGGGGGGGCCGGATACGCAGTATTTT. This chain connects TRBV4-3 to TRBJ2-3; 16 bases are a match to TRBD2. The junction had 3 bases not matched to a gene; V was cut back by 0 bases and J by 6 bases. The CDR3 runs to 17 residues. CDR1 and CDR2 (germline): LGHNA, YSLEER.

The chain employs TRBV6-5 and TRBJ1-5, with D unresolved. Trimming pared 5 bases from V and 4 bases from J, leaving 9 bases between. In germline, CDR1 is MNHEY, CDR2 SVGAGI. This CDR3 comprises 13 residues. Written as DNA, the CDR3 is TGTGCCAGCAGTCGAACTTCAAATCAGCCCCAGCATTTT. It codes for CASSRTSNQPQHF.

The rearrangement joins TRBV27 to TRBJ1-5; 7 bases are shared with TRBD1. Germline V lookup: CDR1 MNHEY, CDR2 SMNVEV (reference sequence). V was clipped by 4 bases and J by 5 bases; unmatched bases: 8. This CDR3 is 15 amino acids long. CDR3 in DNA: TGTGCCAGCAGTTCCCTCAGGGGGTCGGATCAGCCCCAGCATTTT. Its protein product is CASSSLRGSDQPQHF.

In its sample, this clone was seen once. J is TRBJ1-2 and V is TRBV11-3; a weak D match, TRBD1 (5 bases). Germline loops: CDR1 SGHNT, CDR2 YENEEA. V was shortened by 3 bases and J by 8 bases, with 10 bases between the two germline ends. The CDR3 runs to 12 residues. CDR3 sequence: CASSLGGDGYTF. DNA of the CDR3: TGTGCCAGCAGCTTGGGAGGGGACGGCTACACCTTC.

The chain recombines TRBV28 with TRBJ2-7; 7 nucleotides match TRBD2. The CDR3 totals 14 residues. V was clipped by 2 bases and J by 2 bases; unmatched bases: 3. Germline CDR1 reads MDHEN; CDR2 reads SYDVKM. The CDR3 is CASSLRGETYEQYF. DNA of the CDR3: TGTGCCAGCAGTTTACGGGGGGAAACCTACGAGCAGTACTTC.

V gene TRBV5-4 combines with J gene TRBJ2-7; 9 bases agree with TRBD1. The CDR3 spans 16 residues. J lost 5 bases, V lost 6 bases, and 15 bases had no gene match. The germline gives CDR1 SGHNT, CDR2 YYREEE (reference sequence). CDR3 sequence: CASNSNPGTGTHEQYF. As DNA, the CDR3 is TGTGCCAGCAACTCCAACCCCGGGACAGGGACCCACGAGCAGTACTTC.

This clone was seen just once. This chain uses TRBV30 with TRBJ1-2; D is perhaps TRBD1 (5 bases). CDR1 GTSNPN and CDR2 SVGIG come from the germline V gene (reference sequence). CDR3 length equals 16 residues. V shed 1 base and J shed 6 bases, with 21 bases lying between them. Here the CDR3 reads CAWSAQGPMVGDGYTF. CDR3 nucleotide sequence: TGTGCCTGGAGTGCGCAGGGCCCTATGGTAGGCGATGGCTACACCTTC.

The CDR3 reads CASSLVEGDYYNEQFF. The CDR3 DNA follows: TGTGCCAGCAGCTTAGTAGAGGGGGACTATTACAATGAGCAGTTCTTC. The chain uses TRBV7-8 and TRBJ2-1; TRBD2 is a possible D gene (7 bases). CDR3 length equals 16 residues. Germline lookup yields CDR1 SGHVS and CDR2 FQNEAQ. Trimming shortened V by 1 base and J by 4 bases, and 14 bases separated the two germline ends.

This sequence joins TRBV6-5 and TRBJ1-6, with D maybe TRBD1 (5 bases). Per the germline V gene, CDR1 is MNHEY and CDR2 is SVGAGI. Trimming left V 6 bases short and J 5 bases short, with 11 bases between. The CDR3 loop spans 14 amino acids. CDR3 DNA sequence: TGTGCCAGCAGCAAGGGACTGAATAATTCACCCCTCCACTTT. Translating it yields CASSKGLNNSPLHF.

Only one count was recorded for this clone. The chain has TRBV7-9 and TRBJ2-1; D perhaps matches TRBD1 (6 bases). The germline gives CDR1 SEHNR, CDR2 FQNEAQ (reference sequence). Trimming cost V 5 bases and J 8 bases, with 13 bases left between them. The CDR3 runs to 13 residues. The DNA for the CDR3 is TGTGCCAGCAGCCAGATTGGGGGCGATGAGCAGTTCTTC. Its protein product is CASSQIGGDEQFF.

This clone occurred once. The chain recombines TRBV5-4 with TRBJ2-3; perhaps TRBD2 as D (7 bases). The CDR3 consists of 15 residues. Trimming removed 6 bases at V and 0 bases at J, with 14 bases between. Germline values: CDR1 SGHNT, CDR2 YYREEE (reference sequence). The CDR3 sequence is CASNRRGRSTDTQYF. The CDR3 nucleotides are TGTGCCAGCAATCGGCGGGGGCGAAGCACAGATACGCAGTATTTT. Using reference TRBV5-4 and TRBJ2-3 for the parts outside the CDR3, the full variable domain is ETGVTQSPTHLIKTRGQQVTLRCSSQSGHNTVSWYQQALGQGPQFIFQYYREEENGRGNFPPRFSGLQFPNYSSELNVNALELDDSALYLCASNRRGRSTDTQYFGPGTRLTVL.

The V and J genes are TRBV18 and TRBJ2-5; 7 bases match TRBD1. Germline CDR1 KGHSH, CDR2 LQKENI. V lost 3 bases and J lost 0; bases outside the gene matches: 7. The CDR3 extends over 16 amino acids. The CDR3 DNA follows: TGTGCCAGCTCACCCTTGGCAGGGGGTTACCAAGAGACCCAGTACTTC. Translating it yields CASSPLAGGYQETQYF.

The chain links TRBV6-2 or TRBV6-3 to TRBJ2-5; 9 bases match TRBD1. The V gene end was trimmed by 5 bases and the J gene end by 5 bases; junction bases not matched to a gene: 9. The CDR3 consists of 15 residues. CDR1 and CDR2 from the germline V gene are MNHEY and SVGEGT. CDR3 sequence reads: CASSEGQGVWETQYF. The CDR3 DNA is TGTGCCAGCAGTGAGGGACAGGGAGTGTGGGAGACCCAGTACTTC.

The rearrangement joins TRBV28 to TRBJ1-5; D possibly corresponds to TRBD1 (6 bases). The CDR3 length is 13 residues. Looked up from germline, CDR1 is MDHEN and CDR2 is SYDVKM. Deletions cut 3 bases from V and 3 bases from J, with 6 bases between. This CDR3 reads CASSLGHNQPQHF. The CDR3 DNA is TGTGCCAGCAGTTTGGGACACAATCAGCCCCAGCATTTT.

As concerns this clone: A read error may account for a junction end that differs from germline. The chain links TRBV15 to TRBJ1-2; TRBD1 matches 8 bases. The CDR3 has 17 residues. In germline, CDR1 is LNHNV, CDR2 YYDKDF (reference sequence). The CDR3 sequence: CATSSPELGQGFYDYTF. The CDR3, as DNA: TGTGCCACCAGCTCTCCTGAACTCGGACAGGGATTCTATGACTACACCTTC.

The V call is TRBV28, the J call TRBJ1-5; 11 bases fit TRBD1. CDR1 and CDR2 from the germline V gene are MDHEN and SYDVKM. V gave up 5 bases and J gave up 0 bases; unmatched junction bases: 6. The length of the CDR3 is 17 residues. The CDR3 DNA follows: TGTGCCAGCAGTCCAAGGACAGGGGGCTATAGCAATCAGCCCCAGCATTTT. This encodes CASSPRTGGYSNQPQHF.

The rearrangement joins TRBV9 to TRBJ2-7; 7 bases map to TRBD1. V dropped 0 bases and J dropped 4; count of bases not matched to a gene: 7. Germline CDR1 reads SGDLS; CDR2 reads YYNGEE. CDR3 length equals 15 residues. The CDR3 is CASSVGWDRLYEQYF. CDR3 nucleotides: TGTGCCAGCAGCGTAGGTTGGGACAGACTATACGAGCAGTACTTC.

CDR3 coding DNA: TGTGCCAGCAGTAGGACTCTCCCCTACGAGCAGTACTTC. It is translated as CASSRTLPYEQYF. The V gene is TRBV28, the J gene TRBJ2-7, with a tentative D call TRBD2 (5 bases). The length of the CDR3 is 13 residues. CDR1 is MDHEN and CDR2 is SYDVKM in the germline V gene. Between the trimmed V and J ends, which lost 5 bases and 2 bases, there was a span of 10 bases.

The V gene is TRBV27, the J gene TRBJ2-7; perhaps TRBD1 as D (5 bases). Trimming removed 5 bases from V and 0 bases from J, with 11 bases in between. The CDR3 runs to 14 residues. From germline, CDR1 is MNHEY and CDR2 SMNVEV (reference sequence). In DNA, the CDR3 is TGTGCCAGCAGTCGACAGTTAAACTCCTACGAGCAGTACTTC. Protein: CASSRQLNSYEQYF.

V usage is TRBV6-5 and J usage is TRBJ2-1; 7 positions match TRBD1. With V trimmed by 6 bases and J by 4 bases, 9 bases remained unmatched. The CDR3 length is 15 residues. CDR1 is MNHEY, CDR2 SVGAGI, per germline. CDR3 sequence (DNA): TGTGCCAGCAGATCAACAGGGGTATTTTACAATGAGCAGTTCTTC. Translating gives CASRSTGVFYNEQFF.

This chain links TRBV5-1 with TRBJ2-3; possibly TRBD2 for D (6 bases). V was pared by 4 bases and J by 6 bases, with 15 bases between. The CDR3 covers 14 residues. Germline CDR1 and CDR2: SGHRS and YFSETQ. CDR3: CASSRTTQGDTQYF. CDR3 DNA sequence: TGCGCCAGCAGCCGGACTACCCAAGGGGATACGCAGTATTTT.

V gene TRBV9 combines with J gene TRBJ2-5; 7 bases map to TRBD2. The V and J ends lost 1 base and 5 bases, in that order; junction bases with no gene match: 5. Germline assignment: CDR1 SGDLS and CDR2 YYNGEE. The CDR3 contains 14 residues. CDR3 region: CASSVRGEGETQYF. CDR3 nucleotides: TGTGCCAGCAGCGTAAGAGGGGAGGGGGAGACCCAGTACTTC.

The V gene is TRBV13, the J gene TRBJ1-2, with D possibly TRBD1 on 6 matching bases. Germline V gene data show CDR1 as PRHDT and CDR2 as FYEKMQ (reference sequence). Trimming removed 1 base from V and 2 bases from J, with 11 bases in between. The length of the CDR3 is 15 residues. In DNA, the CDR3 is TGTGCCAGCAGCTTAGTAGGACAGTTAAACTATGGCTACACCTTC. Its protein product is CASSLVGQLNYGYTF.

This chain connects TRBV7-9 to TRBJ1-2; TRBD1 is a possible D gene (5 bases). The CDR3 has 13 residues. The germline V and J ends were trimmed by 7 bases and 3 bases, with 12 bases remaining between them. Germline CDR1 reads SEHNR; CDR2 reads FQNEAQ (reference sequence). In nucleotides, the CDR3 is TGTGCCAGCAACGACGGGGGGGACTATGGCTACACCTTC. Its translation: CASNDGGDYGYTF.

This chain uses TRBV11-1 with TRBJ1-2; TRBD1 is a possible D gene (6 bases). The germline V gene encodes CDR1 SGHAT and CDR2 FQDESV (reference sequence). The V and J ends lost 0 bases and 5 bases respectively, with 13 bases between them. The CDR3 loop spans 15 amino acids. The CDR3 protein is CASSLAGGPGYGYTF. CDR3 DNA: TGTGCCAGCAGCTTAGCGGGGGGGCCCGGATATGGCTACACCTTC.

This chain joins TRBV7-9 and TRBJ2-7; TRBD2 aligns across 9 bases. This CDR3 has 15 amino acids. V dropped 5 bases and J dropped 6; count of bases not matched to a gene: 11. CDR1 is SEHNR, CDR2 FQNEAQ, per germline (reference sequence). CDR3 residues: CASSLGGGVVVEQYF. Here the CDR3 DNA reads TGTGCCAGCAGCCTAGGCGGGGGGGTCGTCGTCGAGCAGTACTTC.